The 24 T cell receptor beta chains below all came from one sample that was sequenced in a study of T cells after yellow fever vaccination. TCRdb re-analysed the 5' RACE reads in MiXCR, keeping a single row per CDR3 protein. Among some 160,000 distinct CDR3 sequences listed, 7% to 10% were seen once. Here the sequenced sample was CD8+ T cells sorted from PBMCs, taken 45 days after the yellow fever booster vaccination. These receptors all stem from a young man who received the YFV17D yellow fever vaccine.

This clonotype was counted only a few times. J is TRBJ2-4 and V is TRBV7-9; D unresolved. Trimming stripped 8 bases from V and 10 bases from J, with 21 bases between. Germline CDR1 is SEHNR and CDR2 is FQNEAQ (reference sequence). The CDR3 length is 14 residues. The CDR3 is CASGAGDLPLIQYF. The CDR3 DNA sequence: TGTGCCAGCGGTGCCGGAGATCTCCCGTTGATTCAGTACTTC.

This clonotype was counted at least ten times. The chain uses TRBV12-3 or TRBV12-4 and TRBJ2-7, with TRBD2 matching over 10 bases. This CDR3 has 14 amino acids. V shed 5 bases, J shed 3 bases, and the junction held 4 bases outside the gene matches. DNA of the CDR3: TGTGCCAGCAGTCCCTCTAGCGGGGGCTACGAGCAGTACTTC. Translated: CASSPSSGGYEQYF.

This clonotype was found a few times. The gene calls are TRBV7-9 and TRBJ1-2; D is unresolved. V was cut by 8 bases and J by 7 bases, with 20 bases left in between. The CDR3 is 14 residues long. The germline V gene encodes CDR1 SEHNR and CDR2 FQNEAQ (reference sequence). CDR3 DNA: TGTGCCAGCTATCATCCTCGGGATGCGGGTGGCTACACCTTC. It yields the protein CASYHPRDAGGYTF.

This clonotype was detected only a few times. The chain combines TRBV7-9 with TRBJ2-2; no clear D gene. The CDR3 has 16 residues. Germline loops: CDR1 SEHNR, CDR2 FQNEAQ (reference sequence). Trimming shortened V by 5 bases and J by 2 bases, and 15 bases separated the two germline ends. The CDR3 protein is CASSPRWVGNTGELFF. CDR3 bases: TGTGCCAGCAGCCCCCGCTGGGTCGGAAACACCGGGGAGCTGTTTTTT. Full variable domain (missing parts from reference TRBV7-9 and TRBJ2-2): DTGVSQNPRHKITKRGQNVTFRCDPISEHNRLYWYRQTLGQGPEFLTYFQNEAQLEKSRLLSDRFSAERPKGSFSTLEIQRTEQGDSAMYLCASSPRWVGNTGELFFGEGSRLTVL.

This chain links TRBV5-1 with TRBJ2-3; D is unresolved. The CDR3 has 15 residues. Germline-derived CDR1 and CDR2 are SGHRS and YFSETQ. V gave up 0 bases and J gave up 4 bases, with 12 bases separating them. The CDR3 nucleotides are TGCGCCAGCAGCTTGGCCGTGATAGAGGCAGATACGCAGTATTTT. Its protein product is CASSLAVIEADTQYF.

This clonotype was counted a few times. The CDR3 reads CASSQLITGLAYNEQFF. CDR3 bases: TGCGCCAGCAGTCAACTCATTACAGGGTTGGCCTACAATGAGCAGTTCTTC. The chain has TRBV23-1 and TRBJ2-1, with TRBD1 as a possible D gene (6 bases). Being an ORF, TRBV23-1 has a function that is uncertain. The CDR3 sequence is 17 residues long. Deletions cut 2 bases from V and 2 bases from J, with 16 bases between.

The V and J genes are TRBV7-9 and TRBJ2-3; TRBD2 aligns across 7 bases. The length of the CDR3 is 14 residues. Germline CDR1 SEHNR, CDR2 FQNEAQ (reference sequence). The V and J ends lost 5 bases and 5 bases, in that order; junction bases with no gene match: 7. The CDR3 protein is CASSDVSGIDTQYF. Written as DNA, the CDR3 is TGTGCCAGCAGCGACGTCAGCGGGATAGATACGCAGTATTTT.

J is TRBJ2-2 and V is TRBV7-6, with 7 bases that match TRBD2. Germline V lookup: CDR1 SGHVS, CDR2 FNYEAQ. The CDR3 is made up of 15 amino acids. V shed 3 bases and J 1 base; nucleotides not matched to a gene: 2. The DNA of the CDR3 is TGTGCCAGCAGCTTCGGGGGGTGGAACACCGGGGAGCTGTTTTTT. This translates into CASSFGGWNTGELFF.

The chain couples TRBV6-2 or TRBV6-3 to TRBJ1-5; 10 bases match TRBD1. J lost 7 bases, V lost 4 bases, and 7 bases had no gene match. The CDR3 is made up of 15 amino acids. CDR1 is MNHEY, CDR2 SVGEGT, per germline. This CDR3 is CASSLGQGSEQPQHF. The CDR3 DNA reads TGTGCCAGCAGTTTGGGACAGGGGAGTGAGCAGCCCCAGCATTTT.

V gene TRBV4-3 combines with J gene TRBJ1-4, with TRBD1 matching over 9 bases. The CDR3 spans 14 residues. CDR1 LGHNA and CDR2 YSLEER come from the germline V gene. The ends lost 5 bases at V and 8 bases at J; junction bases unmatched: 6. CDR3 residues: CASSEQGAGEKLFF. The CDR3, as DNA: TGCGCCAGCAGCGAACAGGGGGCAGGCGAAAAACTGTTTTTT.

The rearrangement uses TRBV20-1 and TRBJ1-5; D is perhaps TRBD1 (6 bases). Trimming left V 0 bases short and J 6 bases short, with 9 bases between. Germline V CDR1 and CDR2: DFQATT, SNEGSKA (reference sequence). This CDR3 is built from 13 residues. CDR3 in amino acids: CSARDPGVQPQHF. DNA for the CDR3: TGCAGTGCTAGAGATCCAGGGGTTCAGCCCCAGCATTTT.

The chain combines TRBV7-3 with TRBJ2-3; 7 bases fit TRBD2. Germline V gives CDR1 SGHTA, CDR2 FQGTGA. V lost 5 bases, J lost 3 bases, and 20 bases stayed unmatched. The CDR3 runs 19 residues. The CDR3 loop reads CASSQRSKAVGGETDTQYF. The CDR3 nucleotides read TGTGCCAGCAGCCAACGGAGTAAGGCGGTTGGGGGGGAGACAGATACGCAGTATTTT. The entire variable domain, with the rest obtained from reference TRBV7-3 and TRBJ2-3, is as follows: GAGVSQTPSNKVTEKGKYVELRCDPISGHTALYWYRQSLGQGPEFLIYFQGTGAADDSGLPNDRFFAVRPEGSVSTLKIQRTERGDSAVYLCASSQRSKAVGGETDTQYFGPGTRLTVL.

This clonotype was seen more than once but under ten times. CDR3 in DNA: TGTGCCAGCAGCTTATTGCAGGGGAGTCAGCCCCAGCATTTT. Translating it yields CASSLLQGSQPQHF. This chain uses TRBV7-6 with TRBJ1-5; D is perhaps TRBD1 (6 bases). The germline gives CDR1 SGHVS, CDR2 FNYEAQ. The CDR3 sequence is 14 residues long. V was pared by 2 bases and J by 6 bases, with 11 bases between.

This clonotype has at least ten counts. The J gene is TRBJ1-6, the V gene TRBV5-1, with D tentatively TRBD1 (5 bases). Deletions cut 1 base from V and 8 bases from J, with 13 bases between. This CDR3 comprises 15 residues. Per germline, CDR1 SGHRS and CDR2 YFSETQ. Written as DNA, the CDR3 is TGCGCCAGCAGCTTGACCGGGACTAGGGATTCACCCCTCCACTTT. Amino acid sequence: CASSLTGTRDSPLHF.

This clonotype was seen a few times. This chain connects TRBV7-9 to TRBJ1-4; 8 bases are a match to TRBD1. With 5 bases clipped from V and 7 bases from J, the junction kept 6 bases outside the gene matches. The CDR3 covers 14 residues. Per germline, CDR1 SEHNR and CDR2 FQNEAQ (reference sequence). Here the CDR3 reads CASSLDRGREKLFF. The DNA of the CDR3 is TGTGCCAGCAGCCTTGACAGGGGCCGTGAAAAACTGTTTTTT.

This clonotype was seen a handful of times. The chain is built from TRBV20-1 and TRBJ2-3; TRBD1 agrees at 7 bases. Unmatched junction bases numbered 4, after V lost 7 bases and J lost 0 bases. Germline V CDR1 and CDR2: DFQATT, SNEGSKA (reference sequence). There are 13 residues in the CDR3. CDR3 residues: CSVTGKSTDTQYF. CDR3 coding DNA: TGCAGTGTGACAGGGAAGAGCACAGATACGCAGTATTTT.

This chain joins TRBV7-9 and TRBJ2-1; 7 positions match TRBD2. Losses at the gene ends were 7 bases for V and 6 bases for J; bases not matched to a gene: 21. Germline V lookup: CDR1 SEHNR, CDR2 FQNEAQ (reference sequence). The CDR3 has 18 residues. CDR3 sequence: CASTPLLASGRPSNEQFF. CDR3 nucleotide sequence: TGTGCCAGCACCCCCCTGCTGGCTAGCGGAAGGCCCTCCAATGAGCAGTTCTTC.

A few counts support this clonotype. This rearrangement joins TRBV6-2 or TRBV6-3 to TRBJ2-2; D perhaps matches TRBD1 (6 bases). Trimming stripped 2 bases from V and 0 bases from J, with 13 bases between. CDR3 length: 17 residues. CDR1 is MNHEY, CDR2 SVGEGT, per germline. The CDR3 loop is CASSYPTGTANTGELFF. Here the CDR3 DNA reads TGTGCCAGCAGTTACCCGACAGGCACAGCGAACACCGGGGAGCTGTTTTTT.

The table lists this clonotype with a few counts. Written as DNA, the CDR3 is TGTGCCAGCAGCCCAGACGTGTTCTACGAGCAGTACGTC. It specifies CASSPDVFYEQYV. The gene calls are TRBV7-2 and TRBJ2-7; D gene unclear. The CDR3 has 13 residues. The germline V and J ends were trimmed by 5 bases and 3 bases, with 11 bases remaining between them. Germline values: CDR1 SGHTA, CDR2 FQGNSA.

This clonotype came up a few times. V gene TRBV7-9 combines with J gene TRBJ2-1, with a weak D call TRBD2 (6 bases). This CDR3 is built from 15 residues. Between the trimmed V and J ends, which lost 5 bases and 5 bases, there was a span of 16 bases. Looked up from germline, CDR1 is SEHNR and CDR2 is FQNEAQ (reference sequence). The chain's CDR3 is CASSAGQGRNNEQFF. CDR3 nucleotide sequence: TGTGCCAGCAGCGCTGGACAAGGGAGGAACAATGAGCAGTTCTTC.

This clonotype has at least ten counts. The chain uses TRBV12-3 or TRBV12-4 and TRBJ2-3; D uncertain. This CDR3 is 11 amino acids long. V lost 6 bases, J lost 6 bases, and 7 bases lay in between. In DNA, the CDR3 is TGTGCCAGCAGCCCCCTCGATACGCAGTATTTT. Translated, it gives CASSPLDTQYF.

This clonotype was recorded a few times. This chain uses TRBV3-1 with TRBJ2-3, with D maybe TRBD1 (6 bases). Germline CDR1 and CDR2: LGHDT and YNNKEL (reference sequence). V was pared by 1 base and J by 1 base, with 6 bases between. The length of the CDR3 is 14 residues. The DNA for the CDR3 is TGTGCCAGCAGCCAAGGGGGGCGCACAGATACGCAGTATTTT. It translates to CASSQGGRTDTQYF.

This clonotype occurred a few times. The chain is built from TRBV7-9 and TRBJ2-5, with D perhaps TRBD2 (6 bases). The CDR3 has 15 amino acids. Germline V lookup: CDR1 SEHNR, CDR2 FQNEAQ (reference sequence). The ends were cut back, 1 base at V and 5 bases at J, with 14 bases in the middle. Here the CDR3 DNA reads TGTGCCAGCAGCTTAGTGCGACTAGGGGCGGAGACCCAGTACTTC. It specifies CASSLVRLGAETQYF. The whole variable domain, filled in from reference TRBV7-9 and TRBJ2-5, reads DTGVSQNPRHKITKRGQNVTFRCDPISEHNRLYWYRQTLGQGPEFLTYFQNEAQLEKSRLLSDRFSAERPKGSFSTLEIQRTEQGDSAMYLCASSLVRLGAETQYFGPGTRLLVL.

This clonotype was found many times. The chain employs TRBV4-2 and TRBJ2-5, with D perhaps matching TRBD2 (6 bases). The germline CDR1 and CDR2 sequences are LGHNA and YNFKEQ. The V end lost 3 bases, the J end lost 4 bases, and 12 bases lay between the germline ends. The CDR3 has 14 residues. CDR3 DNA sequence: TGTGCCAGCAGCCACGGGACTGGAGGAGAGACCCAGTACTTC. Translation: CASSHGTGGETQYF.